This entry is about one T cell receptor (beta chain). The record originates from a study of technical replicates of blood from several donors. TCRdb keeps only in-frame clones here, not all; method: immunoSEQ multiplex PCR. Among about 56,000 clones listed, about 96% were seen once. The CDR3 extends over 14 amino acids. V was pared by 1 base and J by 5 bases, with 9 bases between. Germline lookup yields CDR1 SGHDT and CDR2 YYEEEE. The sample consisted of PBMCs. The source of this sequence is a human donor in good health. Some clones in this sample may be carry-over from other donors' samples. The genes are TRBV5-6 and TRBJ1-4; the D gene is possibly TRBD1 (6 bases). CDR3 sequence (DNA): TGTGCCAGCAGCTTGCGGGGACAAAATGAAAAACTGTTTTTT. Amino acids: CASSLRGQNEKLFF.